A single sample gave rise to the 3 T cell receptor beta chains below, sequenced in a study of CD8 T cells in ankylosing spondylitis. Broader study findings: A TCR beta motif of several highly homologous variants seemed to mark ankylosing spondylitis blood.

In TCRdb, the 5' RACE reads were re-called with MiXCR into one record per CDR3 protein. The data show about 420,000 distinct CDR3 sequences, around 24% seen once. What these receptors recognize is not known. The sequenced sample consisted of blood, either unsorted or a sorted T cell fraction (not recorded which). These receptors originate from a male donor with ankylosing spondylitis.

This clonotype has more than one count but fewer than ten. V is TRBV7-3 and J is TRBJ2-1; D call uncertain. The CDR3 totals 13 residues. V gave up 2 bases and J gave up 5 bases, with 7 bases separating them. CDR1 is SGHTA, CDR2 FQGTGA, per germline. CDR3 loop: CASSLGVNNEQFF. CDR3 coding DNA: TGTGCCAGCAGCTTAGGGGTGAACAATGAGCAGTTCTTC.

The rearrangement links TRBV12-3 or TRBV12-4 to TRBJ1-1; D is unresolved. This CDR3 spans 12 amino acids. V was trimmed by 6 bases and J by 5 bases, leaving 10 bases between them. For the CDR3, the DNA is TGTGCCAGCAGGCAAATAAGGACTGAAGCTTTCTTT. Translating gives CASRQIRTEAFF.

V is TRBV7-2 and J is TRBJ2-5; D not resolved. Germline-derived CDR1 and CDR2 are SGHTA and FQGNSA. The CDR3 is 13 residues long. Trimming removed 0 bases from V and 5 bases from J, with 7 bases in between. Here the CDR3 DNA reads TGTGCCAGCAGCTTAGCCTTCCGGGAGACCCAGTACTTC. Its translation is CASSLAFRETQYF.